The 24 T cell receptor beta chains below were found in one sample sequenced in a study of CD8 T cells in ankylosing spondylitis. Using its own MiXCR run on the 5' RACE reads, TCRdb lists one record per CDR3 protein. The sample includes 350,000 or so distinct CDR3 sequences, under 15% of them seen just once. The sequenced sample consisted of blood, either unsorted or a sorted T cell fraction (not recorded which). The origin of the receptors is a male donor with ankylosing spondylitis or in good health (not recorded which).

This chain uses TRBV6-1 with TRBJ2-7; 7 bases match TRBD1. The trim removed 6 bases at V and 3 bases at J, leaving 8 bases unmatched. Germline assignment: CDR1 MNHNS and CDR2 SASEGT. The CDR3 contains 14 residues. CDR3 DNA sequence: TGTGCCAGCAGCTCAGGCTACAGGGGCTACGAGCAGTACTTC. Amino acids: CASSSGYRGYEQYF.

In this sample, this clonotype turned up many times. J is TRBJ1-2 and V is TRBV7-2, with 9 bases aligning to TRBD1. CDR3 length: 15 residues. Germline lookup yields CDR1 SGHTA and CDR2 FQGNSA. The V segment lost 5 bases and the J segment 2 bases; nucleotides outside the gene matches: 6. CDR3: CASSTTGGVNYGYTF. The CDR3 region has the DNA TGTGCCAGCAGCACAACAGGGGGCGTAAACTATGGCTACACCTTC.

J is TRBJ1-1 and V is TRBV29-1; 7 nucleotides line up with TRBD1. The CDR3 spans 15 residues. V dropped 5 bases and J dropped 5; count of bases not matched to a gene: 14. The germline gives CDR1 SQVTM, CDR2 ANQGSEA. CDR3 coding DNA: TGCAGCGTTTCTTGGACAGGTGTGTCAGGGACTGAAGCTTTCTTT. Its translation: CSVSWTGVSGTEAFF.

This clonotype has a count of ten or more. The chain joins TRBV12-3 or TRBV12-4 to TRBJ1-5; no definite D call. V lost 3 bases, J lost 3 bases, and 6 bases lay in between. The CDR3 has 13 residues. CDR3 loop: CASSLLVNQPQHF. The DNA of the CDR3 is TGTGCCAGCAGTTTGTTGGTCAATCAGCCCCAGCATTTT.

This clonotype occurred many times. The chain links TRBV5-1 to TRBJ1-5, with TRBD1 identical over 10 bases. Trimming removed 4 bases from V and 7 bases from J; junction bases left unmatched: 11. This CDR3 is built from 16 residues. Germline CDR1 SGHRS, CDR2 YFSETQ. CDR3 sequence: CASSPGTGAKGQPQHF. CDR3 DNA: TGCGCCAGCAGCCCCGGGACAGGGGCGAAGGGCCAGCCCCAGCATTTT.

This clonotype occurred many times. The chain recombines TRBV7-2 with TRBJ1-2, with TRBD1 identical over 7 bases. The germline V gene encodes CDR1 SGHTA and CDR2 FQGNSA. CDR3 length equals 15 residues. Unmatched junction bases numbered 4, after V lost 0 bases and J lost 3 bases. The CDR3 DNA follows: TGTGCCAGCAGCTTAGCGACAGGGACGGACTATGGCTACACCTTC. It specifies CASSLATGTDYGYTF.

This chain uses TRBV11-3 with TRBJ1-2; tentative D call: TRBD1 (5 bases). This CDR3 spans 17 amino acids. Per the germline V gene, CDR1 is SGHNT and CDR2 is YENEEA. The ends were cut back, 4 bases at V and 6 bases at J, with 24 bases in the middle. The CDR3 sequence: CASSYNYQMGVENGYTF. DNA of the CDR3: TGTGCCAGCAGCTACAATTACCAGATGGGGGTCGAGAATGGCTACACCTTC.

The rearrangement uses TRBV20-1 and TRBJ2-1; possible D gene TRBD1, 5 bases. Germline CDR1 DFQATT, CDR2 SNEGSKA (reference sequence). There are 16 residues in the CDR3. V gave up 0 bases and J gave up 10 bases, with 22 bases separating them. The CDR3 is CSARDLITRYKGEQFF. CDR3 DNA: TGCAGTGCTAGAGATCTAATAACCAGATATAAGGGGGAGCAGTTCTTC.

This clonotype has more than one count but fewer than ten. CDR3 sequence (DNA): TGCGCCAGCAGCTTTGCGGGACAGGAGTACGAGCAGTACTTC. It is translated as CASSFAGQEYEQYF. The chain combines TRBV5-1 with TRBJ2-7, with 8 bases that match TRBD1. This CDR3 region has 14 residues. Per the germline V gene, CDR1 is SGHRS and CDR2 is YFSETQ. With 2 bases clipped from V and 4 bases from J, the junction kept 5 bases outside the gene matches.

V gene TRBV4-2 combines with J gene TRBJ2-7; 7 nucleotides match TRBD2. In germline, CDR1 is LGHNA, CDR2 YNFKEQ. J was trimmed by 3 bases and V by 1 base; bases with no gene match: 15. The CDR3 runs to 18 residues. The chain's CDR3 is CASSQAPSGASGHYEQYF. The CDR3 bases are TGTGCCAGCAGCCAAGCCCCAAGCGGGGCCAGTGGGCACTACGAGCAGTACTTC.

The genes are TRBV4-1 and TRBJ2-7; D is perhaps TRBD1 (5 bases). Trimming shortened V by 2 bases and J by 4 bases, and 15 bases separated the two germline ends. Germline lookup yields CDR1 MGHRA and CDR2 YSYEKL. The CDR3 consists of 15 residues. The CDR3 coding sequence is TGCGCCAGCAGCCAAACCGACAGCTGGGGTTACGAGCAGTACTTC. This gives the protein CASSQTDSWGYEQYF.

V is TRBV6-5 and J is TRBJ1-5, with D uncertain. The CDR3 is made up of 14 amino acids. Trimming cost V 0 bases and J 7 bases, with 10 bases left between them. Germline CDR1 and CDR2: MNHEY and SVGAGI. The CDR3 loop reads CASSYSVLGQPQHF. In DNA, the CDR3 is TGTGCCAGCAGTTACTCGGTCCTCGGACAGCCCCAGCATTTT.

The CDR3 region has the DNA TGTGCCAGCAGCCAATTCCGGAGCGGGCGCCTCACAGATACGCAGTATTTT. Its translation is CASSQFRSGRLTDTQYF. The V gene is TRBV3-1, the J gene TRBJ2-3; the D gene is possibly TRBD2 (6 bases). Germline CDR1 LGHDT, CDR2 YNNKEL (reference sequence). This CDR3 comprises 17 residues. The V gene lost 2 bases and the J gene lost 2 bases, with 17 bases spanning the gap.

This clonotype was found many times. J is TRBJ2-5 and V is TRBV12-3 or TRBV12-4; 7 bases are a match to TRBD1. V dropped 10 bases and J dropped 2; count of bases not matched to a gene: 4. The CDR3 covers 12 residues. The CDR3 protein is CATATGQETQYF. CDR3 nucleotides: TGTGCCACCGCGACAGGGCAAGAGACCCAGTACTTC.

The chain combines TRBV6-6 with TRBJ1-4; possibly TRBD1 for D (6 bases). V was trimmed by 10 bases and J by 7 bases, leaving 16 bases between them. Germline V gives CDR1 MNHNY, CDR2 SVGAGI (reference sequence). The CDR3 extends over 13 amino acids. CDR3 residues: CAIRSRGGEKLFF. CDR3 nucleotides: TGTGCCATCCGAAGTAGGGGGGGTGAAAAACTGTTTTTT.

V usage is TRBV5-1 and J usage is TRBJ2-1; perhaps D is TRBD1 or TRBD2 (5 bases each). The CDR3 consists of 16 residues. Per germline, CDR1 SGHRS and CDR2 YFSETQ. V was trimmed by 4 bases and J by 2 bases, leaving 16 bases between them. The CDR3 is CASSPWGRPTYNEQFF. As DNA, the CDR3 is TGCGCCAGCAGCCCTTGGGGGAGACCCACCTACAATGAGCAGTTCTTC.

The CDR3 nucleotides are TGTGCCAGCTCACCTCGGGAGAGGGAGAATAATGAGCAGTTCTTC. It translates to CASSPRERENNEQFF. This chain joins TRBV18 and TRBJ2-1; TRBD2 might be the D (6 bases). The CDR3 loop spans 15 amino acids. V was trimmed by 3 bases and J by 7 bases, leaving 16 bases between them. The germline CDR1 and CDR2 sequences are KGHSH and LQKENI.

The CDR3 DNA reads TGTGCCATCAGTGCTGGGTTCTATGGCTACACCTTC. This encodes CAISAGFYGYTF. V usage is TRBV10-3 and J usage is TRBJ1-2; unclear D gene. Germline V gene data show CDR1 as ENHRY and CDR2 as SYGVKD. V lost 4 bases and J 4 bases, leaving 7 bases between the germline ends. The CDR3 contains 12 residues.

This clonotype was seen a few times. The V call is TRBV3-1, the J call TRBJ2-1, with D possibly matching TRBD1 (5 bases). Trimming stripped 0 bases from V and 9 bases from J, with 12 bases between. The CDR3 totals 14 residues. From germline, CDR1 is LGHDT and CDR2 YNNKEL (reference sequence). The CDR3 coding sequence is TGTGCCAGCAGCCAAGACCGACAGCTGAGTGAGCAGTTCTTC. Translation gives CASSQDRQLSEQFF.

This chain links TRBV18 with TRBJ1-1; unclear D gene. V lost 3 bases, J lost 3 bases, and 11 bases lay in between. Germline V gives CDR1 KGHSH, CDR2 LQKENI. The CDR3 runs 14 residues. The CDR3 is CASSPLVSDTEAFF. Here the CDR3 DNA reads TGTGCCAGCTCACCCTTAGTATCTGACACTGAAGCTTTCTTT.

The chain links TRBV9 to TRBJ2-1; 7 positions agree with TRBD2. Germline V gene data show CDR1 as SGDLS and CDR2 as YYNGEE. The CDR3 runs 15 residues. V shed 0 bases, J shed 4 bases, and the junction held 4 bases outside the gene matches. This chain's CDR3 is CASSVDGRRYNEQFF. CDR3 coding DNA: TGTGCCAGCAGCGTAGACGGGAGGAGGTACAATGAGCAGTTCTTC.

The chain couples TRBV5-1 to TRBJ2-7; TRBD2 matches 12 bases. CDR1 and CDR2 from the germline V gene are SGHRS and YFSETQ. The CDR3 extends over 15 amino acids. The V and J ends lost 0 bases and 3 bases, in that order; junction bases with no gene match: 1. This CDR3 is CASSLGTSGNYEQYF. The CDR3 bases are TGCGCCAGCAGCTTGGGGACTAGCGGGAACTACGAGCAGTACTTC.

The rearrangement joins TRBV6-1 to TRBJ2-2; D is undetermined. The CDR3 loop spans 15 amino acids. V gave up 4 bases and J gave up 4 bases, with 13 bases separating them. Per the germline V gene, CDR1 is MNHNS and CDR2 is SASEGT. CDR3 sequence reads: CASSVRARGTGELFF. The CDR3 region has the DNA TGTGCCAGCAGTGTAAGGGCTCGAGGCACCGGGGAGCTGTTTTTT.

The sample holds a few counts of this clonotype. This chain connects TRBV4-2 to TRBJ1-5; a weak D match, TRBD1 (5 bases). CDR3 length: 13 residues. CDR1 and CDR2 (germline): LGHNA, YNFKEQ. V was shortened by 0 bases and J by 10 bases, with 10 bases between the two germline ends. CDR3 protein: CASSQEWGEPQHF. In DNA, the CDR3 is TGTGCCAGCAGCCAAGAGTGGGGGGAACCCCAGCATTTT.